The rows below give T cell receptor beta chains drawn from one sample of a study of blood T cell repertoires in COVID-19. The table came from immunoSEQ multiplex PCR; TCRdb's copy has only in-frame clones and leaves some out. The table shows a few hundred thousand clones, with more than 75% occurring only once. Sequencing was carried out using peripheral blood. These receptors originate from a man older than 75 with acute or convalescent COVID-19. The CDR3 runs from the conserved cysteine through the conserved F or W. A D gene is named only where the DNA matches it firmly. Size tells how often a clone was seen (once, few, many) or the class of an expanded clone, and some rows leave it out.

clone_size	v_call	d_call	j_call	cdr3_aa	cdr3_nt
NA	TRBV7-2	TRBD1	TRBJ1-3	CASSVEQGAGNTIYF	TGTGCCAGCAGCGTGGAACAGGGGGCTGGAAACACCATATATTTT
NA	TRBV28	TRBD2	TRBJ2-1	CASSSPGGLAYNEQFF	TGTGCCAGCAGTTCTCCCGGGGGACTAGCGTACAATGAGCAGTTCTTC
NA	TRBV5-4	NA	TRBJ2-3	CASSLKWKRTDTDTQYF	TGTGCCAGCAGCTTGAAGTGGAAGCGGACAGACACAGATACGCAGTATTTT
NA	TRBV7-8	NA	TRBJ2-7	CASSQLAALRYEQYF	TGTGCCAGCAGCCAACTAGCCGCCCTAAGGTACGAGCAGTACTTC
NA	TRBV5-4	NA	TRBJ2-1	CASSLGTDSYNEQFF	TGTGCCAGCAGCTTGGGGACAGACTCCTACAATGAGCAGTTCTTC
once	TRBV10-2	NA	TRBJ1-2	CASSEEPRGGNYGYTF	TGCGCCAGCAGTGAAGAACCCCGGGGGGGGAACTATGGCTACACCTTC
few	TRBV5-8	NA	TRBJ1-5	CASSWKQGSNQPQHF	TGTGCCAGCAGCTGGAAACAGGGCTCTAATCAGCCCCAGCATTTT
NA	TRBV5-1	NA	TRBJ2-3	CASSLGAETQYF	TGCGCCAGCAGCTTGGGAGCGGAGACGCAGTATTTT
NA	TRBV5-6	TRBD1	TRBJ1-2	CASSQDRVYGYTF	TGTGCCAGCAGCCAGGACAGGGTCTATGGCTACACCTTC
NA	TRBV5-1	NA	TRBJ1-6	CASSQTVHTTLHF	TGCGCCAGCAGCCAGACAGTACATACGACCCTCCACTTT
NA	TRBV9	TRBD2	TRBJ2-1	CASSVVEELAGDGYEQFF	TGTGCCAGCAGCGTAGTCGAAGAACTAGCGGGAGATGGTTATGAGCAGTTCTTC
once	TRBV7-8	NA	TRBJ2-2	CASSPQGLTNIVGTGELFF	TGTGCCAGCAGCCCCCAGGGACTCACGAACATAGTGGGCACCGGGGAGCTGTTTTTT
NA	TRBV2	TRBD1	TRBJ1-1	CASSLQGATEAFF	TGTGCCAGCAGTCTACAGGGGGCCACTGAAGCTTTCTTT
NA	TRBV3-1/TRBV3-2	TRBD1	TRBJ1-1	CASSRTGATEAFF	TGTGCCAGCAGCCGGACAGGGGCAACTGAAGCTTTCTTT
NA	TRBV11-1	NA	TRBJ2-1	CASSLIYNEQFF	TGTGCCAGCAGCCTAATTTACAATGAGCAGTTCTTC